This TCR beta chain comes out of a study of control samples from healthy donors and cancer patients. Method: immunoSEQ multiplex PCR; TCRdb's copy keeps in-frame clones and lacks some. The sample holds around 90,000 clones, 85% seen once. CDR1 and CDR2 (germline): SGHNT, YYREEE (reference sequence). The CDR3 is 12 residues long. V was clipped by 5 bases and J by 0 bases, with 2 bases between them. The sample consisted of blood. This TCR derives from a man younger than 45 in good health. The chain links TRBV5-4 to TRBJ2-2, with no clear D. CDR3 in DNA: TGTGCCAGCAGTCCGAACACCGGGGAGCTGTTTTTT. Residues: CASSPNTGELFF.